This T cell receptor (beta chain) was observed in a study of radiation and T cells in renal cell carcinoma. Broader study findings: In blood, top tumor clones expanded by 2 weeks, shrinking by 4.

Assay used: immunoSEQ multiplex PCR; TCRdb lists only in-frame clones, some missing. The profile shows approximately 140,000 clones, about 85% of them singletons. Described time point: baseline pretreatment blood. Indicated treatment: 15 Gy SBRT to primary tumor, nephrectomy 4 weeks later. With respect to this clone: Its target is unknown.

The CDR3 is made up of 12 amino acids. Per germline, CDR1 SQVTM and CDR2 ANQGSEA. V was shortened by 5 bases and J by 3 bases, with 10 bases between the two germline ends. The source of this sequence is a woman in her 70s with renal cell carcinoma. This specimen was blood, taken from a patient whose treatment included radiotherapy and nephrectomy. The gene calls are TRBV29-1 and TRBJ2-5, with D perhaps matching TRBD2 (5 bases). The CDR3 loop is CSVWTFEETQYF. CDR3 in DNA: TGCAGCGTTTGGACTTTCGAAGAGACCCAGTACTTC.